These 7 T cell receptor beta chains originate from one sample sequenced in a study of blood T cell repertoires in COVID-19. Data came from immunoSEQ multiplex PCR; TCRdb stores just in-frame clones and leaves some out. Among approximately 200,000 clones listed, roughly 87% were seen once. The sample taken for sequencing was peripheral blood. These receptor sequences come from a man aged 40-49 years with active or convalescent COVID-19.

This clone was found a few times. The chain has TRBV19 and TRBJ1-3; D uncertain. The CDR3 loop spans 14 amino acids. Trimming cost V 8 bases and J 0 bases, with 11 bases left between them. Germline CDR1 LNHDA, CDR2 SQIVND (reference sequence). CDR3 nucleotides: TGTGCCAGTTCCCCCGGTAGCTCTGGAAACACCATATATTTT. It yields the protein CASSPGSSGNTIYF.

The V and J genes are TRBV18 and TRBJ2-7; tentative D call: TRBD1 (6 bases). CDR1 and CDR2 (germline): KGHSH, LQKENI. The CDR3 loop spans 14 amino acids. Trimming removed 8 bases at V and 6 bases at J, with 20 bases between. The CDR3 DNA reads TGTGCCAGCCGCCCCGCTCCAGGGGAATCCGAGCAGTACTTC. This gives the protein CASRPAPGESEQYF. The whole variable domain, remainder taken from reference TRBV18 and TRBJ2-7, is NAGVMQNPRHLVRRRGQEARLRCSPMKGHSHVYWYRQLPEEGLKFMVYLQKENIIDESGMPKERFSAEFPKEGPSILRIQQVVRGDSAAYFCASRPAPGESEQYFGPGTRLTVT.

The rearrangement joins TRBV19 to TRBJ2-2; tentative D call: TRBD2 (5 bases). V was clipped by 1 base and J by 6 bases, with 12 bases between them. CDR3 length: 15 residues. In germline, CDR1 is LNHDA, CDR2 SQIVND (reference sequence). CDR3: CASSIGEGIAGELFF. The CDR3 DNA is TGTGCCAGTAGTATAGGAGAGGGTATCGCCGGGGAGCTGTTTTTT. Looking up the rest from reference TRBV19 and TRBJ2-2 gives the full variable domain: DGGITQSPKYLFRKEGQNVTLSCEQNLNHDAMYWYRQDPGQGLRLIYYSQIVNDFQKGDIAEGYSVSREKKESFPLTVTSAQKNPTAFYLCASSIGEGIAGELFFGEGSRLTVL.

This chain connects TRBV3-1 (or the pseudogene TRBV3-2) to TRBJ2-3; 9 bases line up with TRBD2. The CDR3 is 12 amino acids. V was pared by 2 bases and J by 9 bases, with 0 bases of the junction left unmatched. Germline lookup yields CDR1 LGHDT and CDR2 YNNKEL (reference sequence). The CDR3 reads CASSQLAGTQYF. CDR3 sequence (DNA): TGTGCCAGCAGCCAACTAGCGGGAACGCAGTATTTT.

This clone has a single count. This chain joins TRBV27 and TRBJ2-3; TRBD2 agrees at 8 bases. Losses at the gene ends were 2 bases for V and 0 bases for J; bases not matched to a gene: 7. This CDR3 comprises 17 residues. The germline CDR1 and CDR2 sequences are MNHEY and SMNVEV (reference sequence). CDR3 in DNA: TGTGCCAGCAGTTTAACCTCCCGCGGGGGGAGCACAGATACGCAGTATTTT. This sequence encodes CASSLTSRGGSTDTQYF.

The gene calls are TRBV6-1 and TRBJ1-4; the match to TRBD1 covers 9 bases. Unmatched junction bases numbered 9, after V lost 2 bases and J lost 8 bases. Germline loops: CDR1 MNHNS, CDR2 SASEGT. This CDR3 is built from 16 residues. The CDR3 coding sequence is TGTGCCAGCAGTGAATGGGCCGGGACAGGGATCGAAAAACTGTTTTTT. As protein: CASSEWAGTGIEKLFF.

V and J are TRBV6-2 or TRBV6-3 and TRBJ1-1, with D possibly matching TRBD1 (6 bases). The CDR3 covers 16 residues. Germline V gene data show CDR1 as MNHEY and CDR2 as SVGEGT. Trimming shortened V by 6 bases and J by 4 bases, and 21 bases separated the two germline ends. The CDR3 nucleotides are TGTGCCAGCAGCCCTGTGGGGGCCGACCGGACCACTGAAGCTTTCTTT. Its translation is CASSPVGADRTTEAFF.